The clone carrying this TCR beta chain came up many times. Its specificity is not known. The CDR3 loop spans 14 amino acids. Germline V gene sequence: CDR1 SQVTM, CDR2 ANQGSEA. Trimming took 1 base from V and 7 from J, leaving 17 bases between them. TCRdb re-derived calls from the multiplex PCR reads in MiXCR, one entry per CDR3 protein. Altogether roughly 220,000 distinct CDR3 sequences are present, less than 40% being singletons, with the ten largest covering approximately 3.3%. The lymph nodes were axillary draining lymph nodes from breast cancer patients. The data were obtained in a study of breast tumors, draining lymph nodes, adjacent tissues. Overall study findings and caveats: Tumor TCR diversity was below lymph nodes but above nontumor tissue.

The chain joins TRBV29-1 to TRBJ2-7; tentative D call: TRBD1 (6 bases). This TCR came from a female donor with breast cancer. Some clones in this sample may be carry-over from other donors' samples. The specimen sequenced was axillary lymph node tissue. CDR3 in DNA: TGCAGCGTTGAAGTTGGGGGCGGCAAGGGAGAGCAGTACTTC. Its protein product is CSVEVGGGKGEQYF.